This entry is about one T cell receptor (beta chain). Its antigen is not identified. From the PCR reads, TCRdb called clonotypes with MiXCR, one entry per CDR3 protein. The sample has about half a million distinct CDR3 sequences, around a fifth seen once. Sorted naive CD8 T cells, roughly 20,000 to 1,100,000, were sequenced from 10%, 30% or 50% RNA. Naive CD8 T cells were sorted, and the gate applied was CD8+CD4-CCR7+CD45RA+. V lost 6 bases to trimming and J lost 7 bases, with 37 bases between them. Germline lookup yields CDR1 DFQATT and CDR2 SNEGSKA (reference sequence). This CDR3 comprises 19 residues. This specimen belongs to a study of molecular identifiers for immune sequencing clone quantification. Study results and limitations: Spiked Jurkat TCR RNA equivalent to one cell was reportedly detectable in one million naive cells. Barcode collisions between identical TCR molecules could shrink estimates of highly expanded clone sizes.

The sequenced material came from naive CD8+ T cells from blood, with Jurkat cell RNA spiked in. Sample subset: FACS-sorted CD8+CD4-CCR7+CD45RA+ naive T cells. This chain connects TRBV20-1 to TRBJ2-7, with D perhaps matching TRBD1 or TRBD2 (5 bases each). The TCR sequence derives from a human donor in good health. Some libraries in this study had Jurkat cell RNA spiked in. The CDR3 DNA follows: TGCAGTGCCAGGGACCTGGGTGGGCAGGAGTCCGAGCTATACAATGAGCAGTACTTC. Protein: CSARDLGGQESELYNEQYF.